One sample yielded the 29 T cell receptor beta chains listed below, sequenced in a study of T cell responses to AZD1222 COVID-19 vaccine. This table comes from immunoSEQ multiplex PCR, and its TCRdb copy is limited to in-frame clones, with some not included. The sample contains 150,000 or so clones, about 89% of which appear only once. The source material was peripheral blood, sampled on day 0 of AZD1222 vaccination. All receptors derive from an adult in good health.

The chain combines TRBV19 with TRBJ1-5; D is possibly TRBD1 (5 bases). CDR3 length: 13 amino acids. With 7 bases removed from V and 5 bases from J, the gap between germline ends came to 12 bases. Germline lookup yields CDR1 LNHDA and CDR2 SQIVND (reference sequence). CDR3 sequence: CASKSTGDQPQHF. In DNA form, the CDR3 reads TGTGCCAGTAAAAGCACAGGAGATCAGCCCCAGCATTTT.

The chain uses TRBV4-3 and TRBJ2-1; D is ambiguous. V lost 0 bases and J 1 base, leaving 10 bases between the germline ends. CDR3 size: 16 residues. Per germline, CDR1 LGHNA and CDR2 YSLEER. CDR3 sequence reads: CASSQDWSVSYNEQFF. In DNA, the CDR3 is TGCGCCAGCAGCCAAGATTGGAGCGTGTCCTACAATGAGCAGTTCTTC.

The rearrangement links TRBV5-1 to TRBJ2-1; TRBD1 is a possible D gene (6 bases). This CDR3 comprises 16 residues. Trimming removed 0 bases at V and 4 bases at J, with 14 bases between. Per the germline V gene, CDR1 is SGHRS and CDR2 is YFSETQ. CDR3 region: CASSLAGTSNYNEQFF. The CDR3 DNA follows: TGCGCCAGCAGCTTGGCCGGGACAAGTAATTACAATGAGCAGTTCTTC.

The chain employs TRBV6-5 and TRBJ1-5; the D gene is possibly TRBD1 (6 bases). V gave up 7 bases and J gave up 0 bases, with 13 bases separating them. Germline V lookup: CDR1 MNHEY, CDR2 SVGAGI. The length of the CDR3 is 15 residues. In DNA, the CDR3 is TGTGCCAGCATTCCGGGGGCCTATAGCAATCAGCCCCAGCATTTT. The encoded protein is CASIPGAYSNQPQHF.

The chain joins TRBV28 to TRBJ1-3; D gene uncertain. The CDR3 totals 14 residues. Trimming pared 4 bases from V and 9 bases from J, leaving 16 bases between. Germline V gene sequence: CDR1 MDHEN, CDR2 SYDVKM. The CDR3 sequence: CASSSPGRLVTIYF. The CDR3 DNA reads as TGTGCCAGCAGTTCCCCCGGTCGCCTGGTCACCATATATTTT.

The chain is built from TRBV19 and TRBJ1-3; D unclear. Trimming left V 6 bases short and J 3 bases short, with 9 bases between. Germline CDR1 LNHDA, CDR2 SQIVND (reference sequence). The CDR3 totals 13 residues. CDR3 in amino acids: CASSPHDGNTIYF. CDR3 coding DNA: TGTGCCAGTAGCCCCCATGATGGAAACACCATATATTTT.

The DNA of the CDR3 is TGCGCCAGCAGCCAAATCGGACAGCTGAACTATGGCTACACCTTC. As protein: CASSQIGQLNYGYTF. This sequence joins TRBV4-3 and TRBJ1-2, with D possibly TRBD1 on 6 matching bases. CDR1 is LGHNA and CDR2 is YSLEER in the germline V gene. This CDR3 contains 15 residues. Trimming removed 2 bases at V and 2 bases at J, with 12 bases between.

The genes are TRBV5-1 and TRBJ2-2; perhaps TRBD2 as D (5 bases). The ends were cut back, 4 bases at V and 9 bases at J, with 10 bases in the middle. CDR3 length equals 12 residues. Per germline, CDR1 SGHRS and CDR2 YFSETQ. This CDR3 reads CASSPGMRELFF. CDR3 DNA: TGCGCCAGCAGCCCGGGAATGCGGGAGCTGTTTTTT.

The chain is built from TRBV6-6 and TRBJ1-2; 9 bases match TRBD1. This CDR3 has 13 amino acids. V lost 4 bases and J lost 8; bases outside the gene matches: 5. Germline V lookup: CDR1 MNHNY, CDR2 SVGAGI (reference sequence). This CDR3 reads CASSWTGDGGYTF. The CDR3 DNA is TGTGCCAGCAGTTGGACAGGGGACGGAGGCTACACCTTC.

This clone was observed a handful of times. The rearrangement uses TRBV5-1 and TRBJ1-3, with D hard to call. Germline-derived CDR1 and CDR2 are SGHRS and YFSETQ. The CDR3 sequence is 15 residues long. V lost 0 bases and J lost 0, with 7 bases in between. The CDR3 nucleotides read TGCGCCAGCAGCTTGGCCGCAGCCTCTGGAAACACCATATATTTT. Its translation is CASSLAAASGNTIYF.

In DNA form, the CDR3 reads TGTGCCAGTTTCGGGGCTAATTCACCCCTCCACTTT. Translated: CASFGANSPLHF. The gene calls are TRBV12-3 or TRBV12-4 and TRBJ1-6, with a weak D call TRBD1 (5 bases). Trimming left V 9 bases short and J 6 bases short, with 9 bases between. The CDR3 has 12 residues.

The gene calls are TRBV5-1 and TRBJ2-5; D uncertain. With 0 bases removed from V and 5 bases from J, the gap between germline ends came to 5 bases. The length of the CDR3 is 12 residues. Looked up from germline, CDR1 is SGHRS and CDR2 is YFSETQ. The CDR3 sequence is CASSLAFETQYF. The CDR3 nucleotides read TGCGCCAGCAGCTTGGCCTTTGAGACCCAGTACTTC.

The chain has TRBV18 and TRBJ1-1, with D uncertain. V was clipped by 6 bases and J by 7 bases, with 18 bases between them. This CDR3 region has 14 residues. Per germline, CDR1 KGHSH and CDR2 LQKENI. The CDR3: CASSYWEGRNEAFF. The CDR3 DNA follows: TGTGCCAGCTCCTACTGGGAGGGCCGTAATGAAGCTTTCTTT.

With regard to this clone: The sample holds other DNA sequences that translate to the same CDR3. This rearrangement joins TRBV7-8 to TRBJ1-1; D not resolved. Germline loops: CDR1 SGHVS, CDR2 FQNEAQ. CDR3 length: 13 residues. Between the trimmed V and J ends, which lost 1 base and 1 base, there was a span of 4 bases. The CDR3 sequence is CASSLGQNTEAFF. As DNA, the CDR3 is TGTGCCAGCAGCTTAGGACAGAACACTGAAGCTTTCTTT.

The chain links TRBV10-3 to TRBJ2-2; no definite D call. CDR1 and CDR2 from the germline V gene are ENHRY and SYGVKD. This CDR3 region has 21 residues. V was trimmed by 4 bases and J by 1 base, leaving 28 bases between them. The CDR3 nucleotides are TGTGCCATCAGTGGTACAGAAACGAGACCCAGAACAAAGCAGAACACCGGGGAGCTGTTTTTT. Translating gives CAISGTETRPRTKQNTGELFF.

The chain uses TRBV30 and TRBJ2-1; 10 nucleotides match TRBD2. CDR3 size: 18 residues. Unmatched junction bases numbered 16, after V lost 4 bases and J lost 4 bases. Looked up from germline, CDR1 is GTSNPN and CDR2 is SVGIG (reference sequence). The CDR3 coding sequence is TGTGCCTGGATGCCCTTTTGGGCTAGCGGGGGCGGGTACAATGAGCAGTTCTTC. As protein: CAWMPFWASGGGYNEQFF. Based on the CDR3 plus reference TRBV30 and TRBJ2-1, the full variable domain is SQTIHQWPATLVQPVGSPLSLECTVEGTSNPNLYWYRQAAGRGLQLLFYSVGIGQISSEVPQNLSASRPQDRQFILSSKKLLLSDSGFYLCAWMPFWASGGGYNEQFFGPGTRLTVL.

The J gene is TRBJ1-5, the V gene TRBV28; D remains ambiguous. With 2 bases removed from V and 0 bases from J, the gap between germline ends came to 14 bases. CDR1 MDHEN and CDR2 SYDVKM come from the germline V gene. This CDR3 has 17 amino acids. Written as DNA, the CDR3 is TGTGCCAGCAGTTTAACGGCAGGAATCAATAGCAATCAGCCCCAGCATTTT. It specifies CASSLTAGINSNQPQHF.

V and J are TRBV7-8 and TRBJ2-1; 7 nucleotides line up with TRBD2. J was trimmed by 3 bases and V by 5 bases; bases with no gene match: 7. The V gene's germline CDR1 is SGHVS and CDR2 FQNEAQ. The CDR3 covers 15 residues. The CDR3 loop reads CASSPPGTNYNEQFF. CDR3 bases: TGTGCCAGCAGCCCTCCCGGGACTAACTACAATGAGCAGTTCTTC.

The chain joins TRBV7-9 to TRBJ1-1; TRBD1 is a possible D gene (6 bases). This CDR3 comprises 14 residues. V was pared by 3 bases and J by 2 bases, with 10 bases between. Looked up from germline, CDR1 is SEHNR and CDR2 is FQNEAQ (reference sequence). The chain's CDR3 is CASSLVGANTEAFF. The CDR3 DNA reads TGTGCCAGCAGCTTGGTGGGGGCAAACACTGAAGCTTTCTTT.

The chain is built from TRBV30 and TRBJ1-4; D call uncertain. This CDR3 region has 17 residues. V was trimmed by 0 bases and J by 0 bases, leaving 14 bases between them. The germline gives CDR1 GTSNPN, CDR2 SVGIG (reference sequence). CDR3: CAWSVRLRSATNEKLFF. The CDR3 region has the DNA TGTGCCTGGAGTGTACGGCTCAGGTCCGCAACTAATGAAAAACTGTTTTTT.

The V and J genes are TRBV5-6 and TRBJ1-2, with 7 bases identical to TRBD1. The CDR3 is made up of 13 amino acids. The J segment lost 7 bases and the V segment lost 4 bases, leaving 7 bases of the junction unmatched. The germline CDR1 and CDR2 sequences are SGHDT and YYEEEE. The CDR3 loop reads CASSLGQDTGYTF. CDR3 sequence (DNA): TGTGCCAGCAGCCTTGGACAGGATACTGGCTACACCTTC.

In its sample, this clone was seen once. The rearrangement links TRBV19 to TRBJ1-5; a weak D match, TRBD1 (5 bases). From germline, CDR1 is LNHDA and CDR2 SQIVND (reference sequence). CDR3 length: 16 amino acids. The germline V and J ends were trimmed by 6 bases and 6 bases, with 21 bases remaining between them. The CDR3 loop is CASSMVEGSVSQPQHF. CDR3 sequence (DNA): TGTGCCAGTAGCATGGTGGAGGGGAGCGTCTCTCAGCCCCAGCATTTT.

The J gene is TRBJ2-2, the V gene TRBV11-1; D is uncertain. The germline V gene encodes CDR1 SGHAT and CDR2 FQDESV (reference sequence). V was pared by 5 bases and J by 4 bases, with 14 bases between. The CDR3 runs 15 residues. The CDR3 DNA follows: TGTGCCAGCAGCCCCAACCTAGGAGCCACCGGGGAGCTGTTTTTT. Its translation is CASSPNLGATGELFF. The entire variable domain, with the rest obtained from reference TRBV11-1 and TRBJ2-2, is as follows: EAEVAQSPRYKITEKSQAVAFWCDPISGHATLYWYRQILGQGPELLVQFQDESVVDDSQLPKDRFSAERLKGVDSTLKIQPAELGDSAMYLCASSPNLGATGELFFGEGSRLTVL.

The genes are TRBV7-8 and TRBJ2-5; 11 positions match TRBD2. This CDR3 is 16 amino acids long. Germline CDR1 is SGHVS and CDR2 is FQNEAQ. With V trimmed by 3 bases and J by 4 bases, 7 bases remained unmatched. CDR3 sequence reads: CASSLRLAGGGETQYF. CDR3 DNA: TGTGCCAGCAGCTTGAGGCTAGCGGGAGGAGGAGAGACCCAGTACTTC.

The chain links TRBV19 to TRBJ1-5, with a possible D match to TRBD1 (5 bases). V lost 5 bases to trimming and J lost 3 bases, with 11 bases between them. The CDR3 is made up of 14 amino acids. Germline values: CDR1 LNHDA, CDR2 SQIVND (reference sequence). The CDR3 reads CASSPRQPNQPQHF. In DNA form, the CDR3 reads TGTGCCAGTAGTCCGAGACAGCCCAATCAGCCCCAGCATTTT.

This chain connects TRBV12-3 or TRBV12-4 to TRBJ1-2; weak D call: TRBD1 (6 bases). This CDR3 region has 13 residues. The V end was cut by 6 bases, the J end by 7 bases, with 15 bases between. This chain's CDR3 is CASRPGVNGGYTF. The CDR3 nucleotides read TGTGCCAGCAGGCCAGGGGTAAATGGTGGCTACACCTTC.

The gene calls are TRBV6-5 and TRBJ2-7; D is possibly TRBD1 (5 bases). Trimming stripped 6 bases from V and 2 bases from J, with 11 bases between. Per germline, CDR1 MNHEY and CDR2 SVGAGI. The CDR3 contains 13 residues. DNA of the CDR3: TGTGCCAGCAGAAGGGGCTCTACCTACGAGCAGTACTTC. Encoded protein: CASRRGSTYEQYF.

This clone has a single count. The chain recombines TRBV5-1 with TRBJ1-1, with D unresolved. The ends were cut back, 0 bases at V and 2 bases at J, with 5 bases in the middle. This CDR3 comprises 13 residues. In germline, CDR1 is SGHRS, CDR2 YFSETQ. This CDR3 is CASSLVANTEAFF. The CDR3 region has the DNA TGCGCCAGCAGCTTGGTAGCAAACACTGAAGCTTTCTTT. The full variable domain, in which reference TRBV5-1 and TRBJ1-1 provide the parts outside the CDR3, is KAGVTQTPRYLIKTRGQQVTLSCSPISGHRSVSWYQQTPGQGLQFLFEYFSETQRNKGNFPGRFSGRQFSNSRSEMNVSTLELGDSALYLCASSLVANTEAFFGQGTRLTVV.

This chain links TRBV3-1 (or the pseudogene TRBV3-2) with TRBJ2-6; 9 bases are shared with TRBD1. V shed 3 bases and J 0 bases; nucleotides not matched to a gene: 12. Looked up from germline, CDR1 is LGHDT and CDR2 is YNNKEL (reference sequence). CDR3 length equals 20 residues. CDR3 coding DNA: TGTGCCAGCAGCCATTTTGACACCGGGACAGGGACCTCTGGGGCCAACGTCCTGACTTTC. Protein: CASSHFDTGTGTSGANVLTF.